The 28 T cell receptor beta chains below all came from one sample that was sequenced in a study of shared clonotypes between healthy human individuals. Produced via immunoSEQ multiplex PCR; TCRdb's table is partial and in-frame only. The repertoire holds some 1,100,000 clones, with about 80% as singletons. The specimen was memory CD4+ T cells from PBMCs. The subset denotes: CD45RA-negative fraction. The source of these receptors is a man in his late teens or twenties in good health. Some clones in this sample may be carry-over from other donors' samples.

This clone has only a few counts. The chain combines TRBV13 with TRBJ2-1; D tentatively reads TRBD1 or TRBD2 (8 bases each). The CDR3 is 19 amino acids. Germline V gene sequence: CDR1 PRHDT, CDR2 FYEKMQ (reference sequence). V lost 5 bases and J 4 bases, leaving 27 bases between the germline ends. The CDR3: CASSPQTGGAGVRYNEQFF. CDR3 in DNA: TGTGCCAGCAGCCCCCAAACAGGGGGAGCGGGAGTGAGGTACAATGAGCAGTTCTTC.

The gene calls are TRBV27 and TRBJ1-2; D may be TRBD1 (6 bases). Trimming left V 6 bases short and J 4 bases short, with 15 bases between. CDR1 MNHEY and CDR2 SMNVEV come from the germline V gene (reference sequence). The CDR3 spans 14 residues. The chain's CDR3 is CASSQQGGGYGYTF. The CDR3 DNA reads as TGTGCCAGCAGCCAACAGGGAGGAGGCTATGGCTACACCTTC.

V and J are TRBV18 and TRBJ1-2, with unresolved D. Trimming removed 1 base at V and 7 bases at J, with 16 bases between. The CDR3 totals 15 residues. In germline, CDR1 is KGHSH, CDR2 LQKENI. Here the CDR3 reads CASSPLSNEGPGYTF. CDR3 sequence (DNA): TGTGCCAGCTCACCACTCTCGAATGAGGGCCCTGGCTACACCTTC.

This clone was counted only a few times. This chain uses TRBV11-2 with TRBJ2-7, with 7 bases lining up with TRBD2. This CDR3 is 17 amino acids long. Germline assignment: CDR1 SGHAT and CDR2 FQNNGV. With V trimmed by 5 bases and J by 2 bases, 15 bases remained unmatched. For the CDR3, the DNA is TGTGCCAGCAGCCCGCCCCTAGATAGCGGGCGGACCTACGAGCAGTACTTC. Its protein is CASSPPLDSGRTYEQYF. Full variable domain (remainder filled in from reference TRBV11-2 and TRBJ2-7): EAGVAQSPRYKIIEKRQSVAFWCNPISGHATLYWYQQILGQGPKLLIQFQNNGVVDDSQLPKDRFSAERLKGVDSTLKIQPAKLEDSAVYLCASSPPLDSGRTYEQYFGPGTRLTVT.

The CDR3 nucleotides read TGTGCCAGAGCGGGCTTTACTGCGTCTTACGAGCAGTACTTC. Translation gives CARAGFTASYEQYF. J is TRBJ2-7 and V is TRBV27, with D possibly TRBD2 on 6 matching bases. The V gene's germline CDR1 is MNHEY and CDR2 SMNVEV (reference sequence). The CDR3 has 14 residues. V lost 9 bases to trimming and J lost 4 bases, with 19 bases between them.

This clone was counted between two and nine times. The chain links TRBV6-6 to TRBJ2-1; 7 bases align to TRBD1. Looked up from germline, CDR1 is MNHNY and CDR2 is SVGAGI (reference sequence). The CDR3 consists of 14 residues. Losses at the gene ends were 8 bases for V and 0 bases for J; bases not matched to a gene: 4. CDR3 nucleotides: TGTGCCAGCCTCAGGGGGAGCTCCTACAATGAGCAGTTCTTC. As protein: CASLRGSSYNEQFF.

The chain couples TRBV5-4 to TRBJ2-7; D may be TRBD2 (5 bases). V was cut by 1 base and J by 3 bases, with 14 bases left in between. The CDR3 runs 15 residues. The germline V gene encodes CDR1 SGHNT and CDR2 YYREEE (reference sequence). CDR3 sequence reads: CASSLSERSDYEQYF. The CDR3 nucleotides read TGTGCCAGCAGCTTGAGCGAGCGGAGTGACTACGAGCAGTACTTC.

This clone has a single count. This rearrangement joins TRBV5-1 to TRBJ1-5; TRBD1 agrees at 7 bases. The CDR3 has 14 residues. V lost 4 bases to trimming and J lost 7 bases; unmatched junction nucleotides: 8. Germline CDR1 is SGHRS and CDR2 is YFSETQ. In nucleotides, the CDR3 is TGCGCCAGCAGCCCACAGGGGACGTCACAGCCCCAGCATTTT. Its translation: CASSPQGTSQPQHF.

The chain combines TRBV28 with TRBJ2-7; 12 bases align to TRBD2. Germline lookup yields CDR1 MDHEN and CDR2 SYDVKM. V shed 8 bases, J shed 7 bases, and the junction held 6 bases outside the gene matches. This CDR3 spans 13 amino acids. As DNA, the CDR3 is TGTGCCAGCGGACTAGCGGGAAGGTGGGAGCAGTACTTC. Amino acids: CASGLAGRWEQYF.

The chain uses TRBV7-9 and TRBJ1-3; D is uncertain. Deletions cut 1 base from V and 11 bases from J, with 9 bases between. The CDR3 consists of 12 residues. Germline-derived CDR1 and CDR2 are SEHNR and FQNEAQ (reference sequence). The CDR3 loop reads CASSLDVRPIYF. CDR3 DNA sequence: TGTGCCAGCAGCTTAGACGTACGTCCCATATATTTT.

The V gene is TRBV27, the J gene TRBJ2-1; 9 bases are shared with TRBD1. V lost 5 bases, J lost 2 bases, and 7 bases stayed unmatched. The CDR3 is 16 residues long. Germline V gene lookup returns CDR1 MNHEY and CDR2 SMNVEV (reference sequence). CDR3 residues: CASSPLDRGTYNEQFF. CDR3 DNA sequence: TGTGCCAGCAGTCCCTTGGACAGGGGCACCTACAATGAGCAGTTCTTC.

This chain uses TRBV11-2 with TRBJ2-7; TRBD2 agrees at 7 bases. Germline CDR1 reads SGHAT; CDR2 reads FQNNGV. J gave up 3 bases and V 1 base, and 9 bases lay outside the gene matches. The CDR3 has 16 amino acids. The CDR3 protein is CASSLGVAAGDYEQYF. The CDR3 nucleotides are TGTGCCAGCAGCTTAGGGGTGGCGGCGGGGGACTACGAGCAGTACTTC.

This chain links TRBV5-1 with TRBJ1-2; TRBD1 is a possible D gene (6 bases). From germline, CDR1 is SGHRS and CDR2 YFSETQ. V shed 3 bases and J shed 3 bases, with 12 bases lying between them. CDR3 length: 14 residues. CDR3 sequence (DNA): TGCGCCAGCAGCTCTGCAGGGGCTGACTATGGCTACACCTTC. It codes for CASSSAGADYGYTF. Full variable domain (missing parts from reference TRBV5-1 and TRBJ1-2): KAGVTQTPRYLIKTRGQQVTLSCSPISGHRSVSWYQQTPGQGLQFLFEYFSETQRNKGNFPGRFSGRQFSNSRSEMNVSTLELGDSALYLCASSSAGADYGYTFGSGTRLTVV.

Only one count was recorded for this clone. CDR3 coding DNA: TGCGCCAGCCATCCTAGCGGGAGTCGAGTGTCCTCGGGGCACGAGCAGTTCTTC. Translating it yields CASHPSGSRVSSGHEQFF. The chain recombines TRBV5-1 with TRBJ2-1; 10 bases agree with TRBD2. This CDR3 region has 18 residues. The germline gives CDR1 SGHRS, CDR2 YFSETQ. Unmatched junction bases numbered 23, after V lost 7 bases and J lost 10 bases.

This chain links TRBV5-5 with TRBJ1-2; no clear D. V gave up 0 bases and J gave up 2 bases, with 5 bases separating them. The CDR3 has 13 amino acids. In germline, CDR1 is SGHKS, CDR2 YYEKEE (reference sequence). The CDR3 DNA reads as TGTGCCAGCAGCTTGGATGGGAACTATGGCTACACCTTC. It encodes CASSLDGNYGYTF.

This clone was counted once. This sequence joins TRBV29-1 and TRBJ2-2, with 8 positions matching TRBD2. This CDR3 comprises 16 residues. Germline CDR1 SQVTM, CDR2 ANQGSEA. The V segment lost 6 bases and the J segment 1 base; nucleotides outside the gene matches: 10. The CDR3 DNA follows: TGCAGCGTCGCCAAATCGGGGGGGTGGAACACCGGGGAGCTGTTTTTT. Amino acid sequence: CSVAKSGGWNTGELFF.

The CDR3 DNA is TGCAGCGTTGAAGGGGGGCATGAGCAGTTCTTC. This sequence encodes CSVEGGHEQFF. This chain joins TRBV29-1 and TRBJ2-1; D is possibly TRBD1 (6 bases). Trimming left V 1 base short and J 8 bases short, with 6 bases between. This CDR3 comprises 11 residues. Germline lookup yields CDR1 SQVTM and CDR2 ANQGSEA.

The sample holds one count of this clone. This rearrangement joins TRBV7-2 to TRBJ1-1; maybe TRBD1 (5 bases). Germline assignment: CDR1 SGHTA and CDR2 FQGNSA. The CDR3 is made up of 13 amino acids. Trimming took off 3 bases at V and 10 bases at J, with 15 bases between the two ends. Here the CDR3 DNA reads TGTGCCAGCAGCTTGAGGCAGGGCGTGGCAGCTTTCTTT. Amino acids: CASSLRQGVAAFF.

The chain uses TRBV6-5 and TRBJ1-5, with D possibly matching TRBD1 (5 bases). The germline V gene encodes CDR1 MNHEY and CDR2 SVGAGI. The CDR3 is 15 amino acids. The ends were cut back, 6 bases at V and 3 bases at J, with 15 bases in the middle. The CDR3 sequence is CASRRDDSFNQPQHF. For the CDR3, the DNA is TGTGCCAGCAGGCGGGATGACAGCTTCAATCAGCCCCAGCATTTT.

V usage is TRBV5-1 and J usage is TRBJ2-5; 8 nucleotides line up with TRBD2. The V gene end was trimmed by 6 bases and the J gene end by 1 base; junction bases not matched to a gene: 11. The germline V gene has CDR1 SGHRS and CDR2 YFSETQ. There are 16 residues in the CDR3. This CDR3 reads CASNGGLGSVQETQYF. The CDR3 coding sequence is TGCGCCAGCAACGGGGGACTAGGTTCCGTCCAAGAGACCCAGTACTTC.

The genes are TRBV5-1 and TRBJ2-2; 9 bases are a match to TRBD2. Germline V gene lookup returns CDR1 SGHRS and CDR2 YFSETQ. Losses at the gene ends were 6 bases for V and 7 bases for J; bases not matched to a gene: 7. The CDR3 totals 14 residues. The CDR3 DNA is TGCGCCAGCAAGGCGACTAGCGGAAACGGGGAGCTGTTTTTT. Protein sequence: CASKATSGNGELFF.

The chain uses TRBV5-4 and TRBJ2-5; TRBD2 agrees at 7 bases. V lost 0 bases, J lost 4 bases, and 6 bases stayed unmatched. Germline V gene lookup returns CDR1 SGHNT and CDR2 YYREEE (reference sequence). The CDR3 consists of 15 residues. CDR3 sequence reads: CASSLAAAGAETQYF. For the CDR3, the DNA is TGTGCCAGCAGCTTGGCTGCGGCGGGAGCAGAGACCCAGTACTTC. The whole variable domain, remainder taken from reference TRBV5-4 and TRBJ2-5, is ETGVTQSPTHLIKTRGQQVTLRCSSQSGHNTVSWYQQALGQGPQFIFQYYREEENGRGNFPPRFSGLQFPNYSSELNVNALELDDSALYLCASSLAAAGAETQYFGPGTRLLVL.

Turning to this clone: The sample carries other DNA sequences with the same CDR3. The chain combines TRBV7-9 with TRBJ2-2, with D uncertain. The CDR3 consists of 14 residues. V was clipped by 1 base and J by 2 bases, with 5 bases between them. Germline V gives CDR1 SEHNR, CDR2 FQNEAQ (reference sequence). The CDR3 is CASSLVLNTGELFF. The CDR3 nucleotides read TGTGCCAGCAGCTTAGTGTTAAACACCGGGGAGCTGTTTTTT.

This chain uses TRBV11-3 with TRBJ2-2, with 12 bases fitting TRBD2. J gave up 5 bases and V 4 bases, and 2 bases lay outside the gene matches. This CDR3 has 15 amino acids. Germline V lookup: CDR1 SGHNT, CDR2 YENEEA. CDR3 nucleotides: TGTGCCAGCAGCTCCGGACTAGCGGGGACCGGGGAGCTGTTTTTT. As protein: CASSSGLAGTGELFF.

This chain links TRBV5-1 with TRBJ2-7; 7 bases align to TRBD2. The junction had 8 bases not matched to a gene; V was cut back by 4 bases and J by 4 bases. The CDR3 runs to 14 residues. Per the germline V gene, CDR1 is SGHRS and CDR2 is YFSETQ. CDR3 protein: CASSQAGDRYEQYF. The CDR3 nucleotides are TGCGCCAGCAGCCAGGCGGGGGATAGGTACGAGCAGTACTTC.

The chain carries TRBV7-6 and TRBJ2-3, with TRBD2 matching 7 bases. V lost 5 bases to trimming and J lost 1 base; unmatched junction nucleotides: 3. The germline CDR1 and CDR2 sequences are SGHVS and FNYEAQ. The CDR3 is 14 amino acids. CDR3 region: CASSTSGGTDTQYF. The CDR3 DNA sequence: TGTGCCAGCAGCACAAGCGGGGGCACAGATACGCAGTATTTT.

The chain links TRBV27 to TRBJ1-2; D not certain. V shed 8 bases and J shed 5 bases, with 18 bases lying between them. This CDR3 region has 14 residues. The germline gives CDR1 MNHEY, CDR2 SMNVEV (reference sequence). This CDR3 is CASRMRGYNYGYTF. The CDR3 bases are TGTGCCAGCCGCATGCGGGGATATAATTATGGCTACACCTTC.

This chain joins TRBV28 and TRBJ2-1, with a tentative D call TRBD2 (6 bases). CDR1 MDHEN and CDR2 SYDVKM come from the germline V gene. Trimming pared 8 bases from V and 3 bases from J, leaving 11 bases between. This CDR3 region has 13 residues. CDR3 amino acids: CASVLARYNEQFF. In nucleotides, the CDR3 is TGTGCCAGCGTCCTAGCGCGCTACAATGAGCAGTTCTTC.